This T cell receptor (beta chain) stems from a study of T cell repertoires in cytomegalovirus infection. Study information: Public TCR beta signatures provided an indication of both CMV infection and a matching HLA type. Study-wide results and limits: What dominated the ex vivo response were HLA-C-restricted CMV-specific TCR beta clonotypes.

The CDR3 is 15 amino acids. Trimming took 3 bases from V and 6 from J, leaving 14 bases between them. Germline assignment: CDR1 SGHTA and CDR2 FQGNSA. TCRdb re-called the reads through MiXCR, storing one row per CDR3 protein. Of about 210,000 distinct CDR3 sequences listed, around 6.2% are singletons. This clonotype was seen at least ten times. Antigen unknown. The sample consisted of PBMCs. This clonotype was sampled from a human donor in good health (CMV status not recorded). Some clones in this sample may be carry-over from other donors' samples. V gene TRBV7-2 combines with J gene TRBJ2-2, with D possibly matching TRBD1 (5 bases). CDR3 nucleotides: TGTGCCAGCAGCTTGGGGCAGCTCCGGTCCGGGGAGCTGTTTTTT. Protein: CASSLGQLRSGELFF.